This TCR beta chain was captured by sequencing in a study of T cell responses to AZD1222 COVID-19 vaccine. Overall study findings and caveats: Vaccine-associated CD4 TCRs ranged over spike, dominating at 160-218 and 743-854. Reportedly, close to half of spike-specific TCRs are directed against unmutated variant regions.

For this clone: No antigen is known for it.

Repertoires were generated with immunoSEQ multiplex PCR, while TCRdb's copy carries only in-frame clones and drops some. The table has about 180,000 clones, almost 90% seen once. The material was peripheral blood, obtained on day 0 of AZD1222 vaccination. This receptor was identified in an adult in good health.

As DNA, the CDR3 is TGTGCCACCAGTGACCCCAGGGAGGGGCGCACCTACGAGCAGTACTTC. This encodes CATSDPREGRTYEQYF. The chain links TRBV24-1 to TRBJ2-7, with 7 bases aligning to TRBD2. The CDR3 is 16 residues long. Losses at the gene ends were 4 bases for V and 2 bases for J; bases not matched to a gene: 10. Germline V CDR1 and CDR2: KGHDR, SFDVKD.